Below are 10 T cell receptor beta chains sequenced from a single sample in a study of PD-1 blockade in classical Hodgkin lymphoma. No patient escaped relapse after autologous stem cell transplantation, and brentuximab vedotin exposure varied. Profiling relied on immunoSEQ multiplex PCR, and the TCRdb table lists in-frame clones only, not all of them. The data hold over 90,000 clones, with about 91% observed a single time. The sequencing used peripheral blood mononuclear cells (PBMCs), collected before the second cycle of nivolumab. The receptor source for this set is a human donor with classical Hodgkin lymphoma.

The rearrangement uses TRBV9 and TRBJ2-1; 7 positions match TRBD2. Unmatched junction bases numbered 7, after V lost 2 bases and J lost 5 bases. The germline V gene encodes CDR1 SGDLS and CDR2 YYNGEE. The CDR3 consists of 15 residues. CDR3 residues: CASSVGGGLDNEQFF. The CDR3 DNA reads as TGTGCCAGCAGCGTTGGCGGGGGATTAGACAATGAGCAGTTCTTC.

In the case of this clone: Its ends do not fully match the called genes, so a read error is possible. This chain connects TRBV25-1 to TRBJ2-7; no clear D gene. Germline lookup yields CDR1 MGHDK and CDR2 SYGVNS. This CDR3 is 11 amino acids long. CDR3 protein: CATSSSYEQYF. The CDR3, as DNA: TGTGCCACCAGTTCATCCTACGAGCAGTACTTC.

CDR3 residues: CASSSAGGNSGANVLTF. Written as DNA, the CDR3 is TGTGCCAGCAGTTCCGCCGGGGGGAACTCTGGGGCCAACGTCCTGACTTTC. V and J are TRBV28 and TRBJ2-6; 7 nucleotides line up with TRBD2. CDR3 length: 17 amino acids. V lost 4 bases, J lost 0 bases, and 6 bases stayed unmatched. Looked up from germline, CDR1 is MDHEN and CDR2 is SYDVKM.

This clone occurred a few times. The chain carries TRBV28 and TRBJ2-7; D gene unclear. From germline, CDR1 is MDHEN and CDR2 SYDVKM. The germline V and J ends were trimmed by 3 bases and 4 bases, with 19 bases remaining between them. The CDR3 sequence is 16 residues long. CDR3 DNA sequence: TGTGCCAGCAGTTTTAGGGAAGGCGGCGGAACATACGAGCAGTACTTC. This codes for CASSFREGGGTYEQYF.

The rearrangement uses TRBV19 and TRBJ1-3; possible D gene TRBD1, 5 bases. Germline lookup yields CDR1 LNHDA and CDR2 SQIVND (reference sequence). CDR3 length: 16 amino acids. Deletions cut 2 bases from V and 2 bases from J, with 13 bases between. This CDR3 reads CASSILPGGTGNTIYF. CDR3 nucleotides: TGTGCCAGTAGTATACTGCCGGGGGGGACTGGAAACACCATATATTTT.

Here the CDR3 reads CASSLGWDRGYGYTF. The CDR3 DNA is TGTGCCAGCAGCTTAGGTTGGGACAGGGGCTATGGCTACACCTTC. V is TRBV7-6 and J is TRBJ1-2, with 10 bases aligning to TRBD1. The length of the CDR3 is 15 residues. With 1 base clipped from V and 4 bases from J, the junction kept 3 bases outside the gene matches. CDR1 and CDR2 from the germline V gene are SGHVS and FNYEAQ.

The chain recombines TRBV7-9 with TRBJ2-5; no clear D gene. Germline V CDR1 and CDR2: SEHNR, FQNEAQ (reference sequence). V was clipped by 4 bases and J by 4 bases, with 13 bases between them. The CDR3 length is 14 residues. CDR3 in amino acids: CASSSAVGGETQYF. The CDR3 DNA sequence: TGTGCCAGCAGCTCAGCCGTAGGCGGAGAGACCCAGTACTTC.

This rearrangement joins TRBV5-8 to TRBJ2-7; TRBD1 might be the D (7 bases). The length of the CDR3 is 15 residues. From germline, CDR1 is SGHTS and CDR2 YDEGEE. V was shortened by 0 bases and J by 4 bases, with 14 bases between the two germline ends. The CDR3 coding sequence is TGTGCCAGCAGCTTGGCACCAGGGGGGTGGTACGAGCAGTACTTC. It specifies CASSLAPGGWYEQYF.

The DNA of the CDR3 is TGTGCCTTCGCTAGCGGGATGGGCAATGAGCAGTTCTTC. Encoded protein: CAFASGMGNEQFF. The rearrangement uses TRBV10-3 and TRBJ2-1, with 9 bases identical to TRBD2. Germline loops: CDR1 ENHRY, CDR2 SYGVKD. With 11 bases clipped from V and 6 bases from J, the junction kept 8 bases outside the gene matches. The CDR3 totals 13 residues.

V usage is TRBV28 and J usage is TRBJ1-3, with D perhaps matching TRBD1 (5 bases). Germline CDR1 and CDR2: MDHEN and SYDVKM. Trimming left V 7 bases short and J 7 bases short, with 14 bases between. There are 13 residues in the CDR3. The DNA of the CDR3 is TGTGCCAGCAACCCAGGGAACCGGAACACCATATATTTT. Its protein product is CASNPGNRNTIYF.